The 17 T cell receptor beta chains below come from one sample, sequenced in a study of memory CD4+ T cells and cytomegalovirus serostatus. Clones were sequenced by immunoSEQ multiplex PCR, and TCRdb holds only the in-frame ones, with some missing. The sample has under 85,000 clones; roughly 78% are singletons. The sort gate was single viable CD3+CD4+CD8-CD45RO+ cells for memory CD4+ T cells. Sequences were obtained from memory CD4+ T cells from blood. Source of these receptors: an adult in good health and CMV-seropositive.

The CDR3, as DNA: TGTGCCAGCAGCTTAGGGGAGATGGTACGCAAAGCCGAGCAGTACGTC. It is translated as CASSLGEMVRKAEQYV. The chain combines TRBV7-8 with TRBJ2-7; tentatively, D is TRBD2 (5 bases). CDR1 is SGHVS and CDR2 is FQNEAQ in the germline V gene. The CDR3 is 16 residues long. The V end lost 1 base, the J end lost 6 bases, and 19 bases lay between the germline ends.

The chain employs TRBV27 and TRBJ2-5; 7 bases align to TRBD1. The V and J ends lost 0 bases and 4 bases, in that order; junction bases with no gene match: 5. The germline gives CDR1 MNHEY, CDR2 SMNVEV (reference sequence). The length of the CDR3 is 15 residues. The CDR3 DNA follows: TGTGCCAGCAGTTTATCGACAGGGTGGGGAGAGACCCAGTACTTC. It translates to CASSLSTGWGETQYF.

V and J are TRBV19 and TRBJ1-5; tentative D call: TRBD1 (6 bases). Germline CDR1 reads LNHDA; CDR2 reads SQIVND (reference sequence). The CDR3 totals 14 residues. Trimming cost V 6 bases and J 6 bases, with 15 bases left between them. The chain's CDR3 is CASSGQIHVQPQHF. The DNA of the CDR3 is TGTGCCAGTAGCGGACAGATTCATGTTCAGCCCCAGCATTTT.

The rearrangement joins TRBV6-1 to TRBJ2-4; weak D call: TRBD1 (5 bases). Trimming pared 0 bases from V and 7 bases from J, leaving 7 bases between. CDR1 and CDR2 (germline): MNHNS, SASEGT. The CDR3 covers 13 residues. CDR3 sequence reads: CASSEAGQNIQYF. In nucleotides, the CDR3 is TGTGCCAGCAGTGAAGCGGGGCAGAACATTCAGTACTTC.

The chain recombines TRBV5-6 with TRBJ1-4, with a weak D call TRBD1 (6 bases). Germline-derived CDR1 and CDR2 are SGHDT and YYEEEE. V dropped 4 bases and J dropped 7 bases, with 17 bases sitting between them. The CDR3 covers 15 residues. The CDR3, as DNA: TGTGCCAGCAGCGGATCGGGGACATCCCTTGAAAAACTGTTTTTT. This gives the protein CASSGSGTSLEKLFF.

The chain recombines TRBV10-3 with TRBJ1-2; possible D gene TRBD1, 5 bases. The germline CDR1 and CDR2 sequences are ENHRY and SYGVKD. The V end was cut by 5 bases, the J end by 3 bases, with 19 bases between. The CDR3 runs 16 residues. CDR3 in amino acids: CAISTRGQGGDYGYTF. The DNA of the CDR3 is TGTGCCATCAGTACACGCGGGCAGGGAGGGGACTATGGCTACACCTTC.

The genes are TRBV28 and TRBJ1-2; D remains ambiguous. The CDR3 extends over 14 amino acids. Germline CDR1 is MDHEN and CDR2 is SYDVKM. The V and J ends lost 6 bases and 5 bases respectively, with 16 bases between them. The CDR3 DNA is TGTGCCAGCAGAGATACTGGGGTTCCTTATGGCTACACCTTC. This translates into CASRDTGVPYGYTF.

This chain joins TRBV13 and TRBJ2-1; TRBD2 aligns across 7 bases. V trimming: 6 bases; J trimming: 4 bases; junction bases outside the gene matches: 15. CDR3 length equals 17 residues. Germline CDR1 is PRHDT and CDR2 is FYEKMQ (reference sequence). DNA of the CDR3: TGTGCCAGCAGTCTGGGTTCCCGTCTAGCGGCTTACAATGAGCAGTTCTTC. It encodes CASSLGSRLAAYNEQFF.

The V call is TRBV25-1, the J call TRBJ1-3; the match to TRBD1 covers 7 bases. This CDR3 comprises 16 residues. V gave up 2 bases and J gave up 14 bases; unmatched junction bases: 18. Germline CDR1 is MGHDK and CDR2 is SYGVNS. CDR3 sequence: CASSEVGTASGNRLYF. DNA of the CDR3: TGTGCCAGCAGTGAAGTCGGGACAGCTTCTGGAAACAGGCTATATTTT.

The chain joins TRBV5-1 to TRBJ2-1; 13 nucleotides agree with TRBD2. The CDR3 runs to 14 residues. V trimming: 7 bases; J trimming: 5 bases; junction bases outside the gene matches: 3. Germline CDR1 SGHRS, CDR2 YFSETQ. The CDR3 nucleotides read TGCGCCAGCGCGGGGACTAGCGGGAACAATGAGCAGTTCTTC. Its translation: CASAGTSGNNEQFF. Using reference TRBV5-1 and TRBJ2-1 for the parts outside the CDR3, the full variable domain is KAGVTQTPRYLIKTRGQQVTLSCSPISGHRSVSWYQQTPGQGLQFLFEYFSETQRNKGNFPGRFSGRQFSNSRSEMNVSTLELGDSALYLCASAGTSGNNEQFFGPGTRLTVL.

This clone was counted between two and nine times. The chain couples TRBV5-1 to TRBJ1-1, with a weak D call TRBD1 (5 bases). Germline-derived CDR1 and CDR2 are SGHRS and YFSETQ. The V and J ends lost 1 base and 5 bases respectively, with 9 bases between them. The CDR3 sequence is 13 residues long. The CDR3 DNA follows: TGCGCCAGCAGCTTGTGGGGCGATACTGAAGCTTTCTTT. It specifies CASSLWGDTEAFF.

J is TRBJ2-4 and V is TRBV7-8; 13 positions match TRBD2. CDR1 is SGHVS, CDR2 FQNEAQ, per germline. Losses at the gene ends were 4 bases for V and 9 bases for J; bases not matched to a gene: 12. This CDR3 is built from 17 residues. CDR3: CASSSRTSGSGVIIQYF. CDR3 bases: TGTGCCAGCAGCTCCAGGACTAGCGGGAGCGGAGTCATCATTCAGTACTTC.

The chain is built from TRBV6-6 and TRBJ1-2; 8 nucleotides line up with TRBD1. The CDR3 is made up of 15 amino acids. Germline V lookup: CDR1 MNHNY, CDR2 SVGAGI (reference sequence). V lost 2 bases to trimming and J lost 8 bases; unmatched junction nucleotides: 10. The CDR3 loop is CASSYPSGGVDGYTF. The CDR3, as DNA: TGTGCCAGCAGTTACCCGTCAGGGGGCGTCGACGGCTACACCTTC.

The rearrangement joins TRBV2 to TRBJ2-1; TRBD2 is a possible D gene (5 bases). V lost 3 bases and J 5 bases, leaving 17 bases between the germline ends. The CDR3 is 16 amino acids. Germline assignment: CDR1 SNHLY and CDR2 FYNNEI. The CDR3 DNA is TGTGCCAGCAGTGATAGACTCACACTAGGAAACAATGAGCAGTTCTTC. It is translated as CASSDRLTLGNNEQFF.

The chain carries TRBV7-2 and TRBJ2-7; D is ambiguous. Looked up from germline, CDR1 is SGHTA and CDR2 is FQGNSA. Trimming shortened V by 1 base and J by 1 base, and 11 bases separated the two germline ends. CDR3 length equals 15 residues. CDR3 amino acids: CASSLGAVPSYEQYF. The CDR3 bases are TGTGCCAGCAGCTTAGGGGCAGTACCTTCCTACGAGCAGTACTTC. Full variable domain (missing parts from reference TRBV7-2 and TRBJ2-7): GAGVSQSPSNKVTEKGKDVELRCDPISGHTALYWYRQSLGQGLEFLIYFQGNSAPDKSGLPSDRFSAERTGGSVSTLTIQRTQQEDSAVYLCASSLGAVPSYEQYFGPGTRLTVT.

The chain carries TRBV11-3 and TRBJ1-1, with 7 bases matching TRBD1. Germline V lookup: CDR1 SGHNT, CDR2 YENEEA. V lost 1 base to trimming and J lost 3 bases; unmatched junction nucleotides: 5. The CDR3 sequence is 15 residues long. This CDR3 reads CASSLAWTGDTEAFF. The CDR3 region has the DNA TGTGCCAGCAGCTTAGCTTGGACAGGTGACACTGAAGCTTTCTTT.

The chain combines TRBV10-2 with TRBJ2-5, with D unresolved. This CDR3 region has 14 residues. V was cut by 4 bases and J by 2 bases, with 11 bases left in between. The germline V gene encodes CDR1 WSHSY and CDR2 SAAADI. CDR3 loop: CASSVLGSQETQYF. The CDR3 bases are TGCGCCAGCAGTGTATTGGGGTCGCAAGAGACCCAGTACTTC.